The rows below give T cell receptor beta chains drawn from one sample of a study of blood T cell repertoires in COVID-19. This table comes from immunoSEQ multiplex PCR, and its TCRdb copy is limited to in-frame clones, with some not included. This sample has around 45,000 clones, with about 83% found just once. The sample taken for sequencing was peripheral blood. These receptors all come from a man older than 75 in a cohort sampled during active COVID-19. The CDR3 runs from the conserved cysteine through the conserved F or W. The order of the fields is V gene, CDR3 length, J gene, D gene, clone size, CDR3 DNA, CDR3 protein. D genes are given only for firm matches. Clone size is given for some rows only: seen once, a few or many times, or a class if the clone is expanded.

V: TRBV5-1
length: 17
J: TRBJ1-1
D: .
size: .
DNA: TGCGCCAGCAGCTTGGGCCCAGGGTTCTCCGTGAACACTGAAGCTTTCTTT
CDR3: CASSLGPGFSVNTEAFF

V: TRBV4-3
length: 16
J: TRBJ2-2
D: TRBD1
size: .
DNA: TGCGCCAGCAGCTACCGGACAGGGGGGCACACCGGGGAGCTGTTTTTT
CDR3: CASSYRTGGHTGELFF

V: TRBV9
length: 15
J: TRBJ1-1
D: .
size: .
DNA: TGTGCCAGCAGCGTAGGATTCCGGGGGAACACTGAAGCTTTCTTT
CDR3: CASSVGFRGNTEAFF

V: TRBV7-9
length: 14
J: TRBJ1-4
D: .
size: .
DNA: TGTGCCAGCAGCTTAGGGTCTGCAGGGGAAAAACTGTTTTTT
CDR3: CASSLGSAGEKLFF

V: TRBV2
length: 13
J: TRBJ1-1
D: .
size: .
DNA: TGTGCCAGCAGACGGGAGAGGAACACTGAAGCTTTCTTT
CDR3: CASRRERNTEAFF

V: TRBV19
length: 17
J: TRBJ1-4
D: TRBD1
size: .
DNA: TGTGCCAGTAGTATGGAGAATAAGGGACAGAATAATGAAAAACTGTTTTTT
CDR3: CASSMENKGQNNEKLFF

V: TRBV7-3
length: 16
J: TRBJ1-1
D: .
size: .
DNA: TGTGCCAGCAGCCCAGGGGTGGGCCGGGGAAGGACTGAAGCTTTCTTT
CDR3: CASSPGVGRGRTEAFF

V: TRBV24-1
length: 18
J: TRBJ1-1
D: TRBD1
size: .
DNA: TGTGCCACCAGTGATTTGCCAGCTAAAGACAGGGTAAACACTGAAGCTTTCTTT
CDR3: CATSDLPAKDRVNTEAFF

V: TRBV6-4
length: 14
J: TRBJ2-2
D: TRBD1
size: .
DNA: TGTGCCAGCAGTCCGACAGGGTCCACCGGGGAGCTGTTTTTT
CDR3: CASSPTGSTGELFF

V: TRBV7-2
length: 18
J: TRBJ2-4
D: TRBD2
size: once
DNA: TGTGCCAGCAGCTTAGTGACTAGCGGGCCCATAGCCAAAAACATTCAGTACTTC
CDR3: CASSLVTSGPIAKNIQYF